This T cell receptor (beta chain) was captured in a study of early T cells in non-severe SARS-CoV-2 infection. Study context: From unsorted whole blood, bulk RNA was sequenced, and the chains remained unpaired.

Study-level results: The study's VDJdb matching favored anti-spike CD8 responses and missed private and CD4 specificities.

Germline-derived CDR1 and CDR2 are MRHNA and SNTAGT. The length of the CDR3 is 15 residues. V lost 4 bases and J 7 bases, leaving 17 bases between the germline ends. Attachment of unique molecular identifiers to individual cDNA molecules was performed. TCRdb re-called the 5' RACE reads through MiXCR, storing one row per CDR3 protein. The repertoire holds tens of thousands of distinct CDR3 sequences, with roughly 5.5% as singletons. This clonotype was seen ten or more times. What it binds is unknown. The rearrangement joins TRBV6-4 to TRBJ2-1; D may be TRBD2 (5 bases). The material sequenced was whole blood. This clonotype was sampled from an adult who was a healthcare worker with PCR-confirmed SARS-CoV-2 infection or an uninfected control (not recorded which). CDR3 sequence: CASSVSGEPVNEQFF. The DNA for the CDR3 is TGTGCCAGCAGTGTCAGTGGGGAGCCAGTAAATGAGCAGTTCTTC.